Shown below are 13 T cell receptor beta chains from a single sample sequenced in a study of blood T cell repertoires in COVID-19 (dated by TCRdb to about 2020). The method was the immunoSEQ multiplex PCR assay. In its TCRdb copy, this immuneACCESS table keeps in-frame sequences only and misses some clones. Where compared with another copy, unresolved V genes explain less than half of these, and the others have no known cause. This sample comprises 250,000 or so clones, 65% to 90% of them detected only once. Of the sample, approximately 4.8% is held by the ten largest clones. The specimen sequenced was peripheral blood. The receptors here all came from a woman in her seventies with acute or convalescent COVID-19.

V and J are TRBV11-2 and TRBJ2-5, with D possibly being TRBD1 (5 bases). The CDR3 has 16 amino acids. Trimming pared 6 bases from V and 1 base from J, leaving 18 bases between. Germline-derived CDR1 and CDR2 are SGHAT and FQNNGV. This CDR3 is CASSSMGQGSQETQYF. The CDR3 DNA reads TGTGCCAGCAGTTCGATGGGGCAGGGAAGCCAAGAGACCCAGTACTTC.

The rearrangement links TRBV5-4 to TRBJ2-3; 7 bases align to TRBD2. This CDR3 is 16 amino acids long. The V segment lost 0 bases and the J segment 2 bases; nucleotides outside the gene matches: 6. Germline V gene sequence: CDR1 SGHNT, CDR2 YYREEE (reference sequence). The CDR3 here is CASSLDGTTNTDTQYF. Written as DNA, the CDR3 is TGTGCCAGCAGCTTGGACGGGACTACAAACACAGATACGCAGTATTTT.

V usage is TRBV2 and J usage is TRBJ1-6; D may be TRBD1 (5 bases). V was trimmed by 7 bases and J by 9 bases, leaving 13 bases between them. Germline loops: CDR1 SNHLY, CDR2 FYNNEI. The CDR3 has 13 residues. The chain's CDR3 is CASTQGIGSPLHF. The CDR3 region has the DNA TGTGCCAGCACCCAGGGTATCGGTTCACCCCTCCACTTT.

This chain links TRBV11-3 with TRBJ2-1; no reliable D call. The CDR3 has 12 amino acids. Between the trimmed V and J ends, which lost 8 bases and 4 bases, there was a span of 9 bases. In germline, CDR1 is SGHNT, CDR2 YENEEA. CDR3 nucleotide sequence: TGTGCCAGCGGCCGATCTTACAATGAGCAGTTCTTC. Amino acid sequence: CASGRSYNEQFF.

V gene TRBV7-8 combines with J gene TRBJ2-3, with D possibly matching TRBD2 (6 bases). Per the germline V gene, CDR1 is SGHVS and CDR2 is FQNEAQ. The CDR3 totals 14 residues. V shed 4 bases and J shed 7 bases, with 15 bases lying between them. CDR3 loop: CASSSRDSLNTQYF. The CDR3 nucleotides are TGTGCCAGCAGCTCCCGGGACTCTTTGAATACGCAGTATTTT.

This rearrangement joins TRBV7-9 to TRBJ1-1; 7 bases are shared with TRBD1. The V segment lost 3 bases and the J segment 11 bases; nucleotides outside the gene matches: 12. Germline CDR1 is SEHNR and CDR2 is FQNEAQ (reference sequence). The CDR3 consists of 14 residues. The CDR3: CASSFTGQELLAFF. CDR3 DNA sequence: TGTGCCAGCAGCTTCACAGGACAGGAGTTGTTGGCTTTCTTT.

V gene TRBV5-4 combines with J gene TRBJ1-2, with a weak D call TRBD1 (6 bases). The CDR3 runs to 14 residues. The V gene lost 4 bases and the J gene lost 4 bases, with 14 bases spanning the gap. Germline-derived CDR1 and CDR2 are SGHNT and YYREEE (reference sequence). The DNA for the CDR3 is TGTGCCAGCAGCCAATCAGGGGATAGCTATGGCTACACCTTC. The encoded protein is CASSQSGDSYGYTF.

The chain is built from TRBV7-2 and TRBJ1-2; the match to TRBD1 covers 8 bases. V lost 5 bases, J lost 2 bases, and 16 bases stayed unmatched. This CDR3 is 18 amino acids long. Germline CDR1 reads SGHTA; CDR2 reads FQGNSA. CDR3 in DNA: TGTGCCAGCAGCCCAACCAGGGGGCGTACCCCATCAAACTATGGCTACACCTTC. This sequence encodes CASSPTRGRTPSNYGYTF.

The J gene is TRBJ1-1, the V gene TRBV29-1; no reliable D call. The CDR3 loop spans 11 amino acids. V was cut by 6 bases and J by 10 bases, with 15 bases left in between. CDR1 and CDR2 from the germline V gene are SQVTM and ANQGSEA. The CDR3 is CSVALTLRAFF. The CDR3 DNA sequence: TGCAGCGTGGCCCTCACCTTAAGAGCTTTCTTT. Complete variable domain (other parts from reference TRBV29-1 and TRBJ1-1): SAVISQKPSRDICQRGTSLTIQCQVDSQVTMMFWYRQQPGQSLTLIATANQGSEATYESGFVIDKFPISRPNLTFSTLTVSNMSPEDSSIYLCSVALTLRAFFGQGTRLTVV.

Concerning this clone itself: One junction end does not reproduce the germline sequence, and a read error may be involved. The gene calls are TRBV10-3 and TRBJ1-1; a weak D match, TRBD1 (5 bases). Germline assignment: CDR1 ENHRY and CDR2 SYGVKD. This CDR3 spans 11 amino acids. The DNA for the CDR3 is TGTGCCATCAGTGAGTCCCAGGGCGCGATCTTT. Translation: CAISESQGAIF.

The chain joins TRBV19 to TRBJ1-1; 8 bases agree with TRBD1. Losses at the gene ends were 8 bases for V and 1 base for J; bases not matched to a gene: 9. From germline, CDR1 is LNHDA and CDR2 SQIVND (reference sequence). CDR3 size: 15 residues. CDR3 bases: TGTGCCAGTCGGGTTGGGACAGGTGGGAACACTGAAGCTTTCTTT. As protein: CASRVGTGGNTEAFF. The whole variable domain, filled in from reference TRBV19 and TRBJ1-1, reads DGGITQSPKYLFRKEGQNVTLSCEQNLNHDAMYWYRQDPGQGLRLIYYSQIVNDFQKGDIAEGYSVSREKKESFPLTVTSAQKNPTAFYLCASRVGTGGNTEAFFGQGTRLTVV.

The J gene is TRBJ1-1, the V gene TRBV7-8, with D tentatively TRBD1 (5 bases). CDR1 is SGHVS and CDR2 is FQNEAQ in the germline V gene. Deletions cut 6 bases from V and 6 bases from J, with 17 bases between. The CDR3 runs to 14 residues. In DNA, the CDR3 is TGTGCCAGCAGTCATAGTGGACAAGTTGCTGAAGCTTTCTTT. Translated, it gives CASSHSGQVAEAFF.

The V gene is TRBV19, the J gene TRBJ1-6; TRBD1 is a possible D gene (6 bases). Germline CDR1 and CDR2: LNHDA and SQIVND (reference sequence). CDR3 length: 15 amino acids. V was shortened by 1 base and J by 7 bases, with 11 bases between the two germline ends. The CDR3 DNA reads as TGTGCCAGTAGTATAGCTGGACAGTACAATTCACCCCTCCACTTT. As protein: CASSIAGQYNSPLHF.